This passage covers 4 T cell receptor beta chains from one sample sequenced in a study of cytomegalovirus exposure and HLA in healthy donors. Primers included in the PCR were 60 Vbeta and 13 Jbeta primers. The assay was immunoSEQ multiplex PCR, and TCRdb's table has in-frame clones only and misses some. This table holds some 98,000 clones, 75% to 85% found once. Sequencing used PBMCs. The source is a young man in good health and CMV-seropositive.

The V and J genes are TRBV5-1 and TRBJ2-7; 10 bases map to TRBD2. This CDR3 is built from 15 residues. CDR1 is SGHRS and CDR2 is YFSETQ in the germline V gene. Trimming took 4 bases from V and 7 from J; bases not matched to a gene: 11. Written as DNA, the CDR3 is TGCGCCAGCAGCCTCCCTAGCGGGGGTCTTTGGGAGCAGTACTTC. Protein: CASSLPSGGLWEQYF. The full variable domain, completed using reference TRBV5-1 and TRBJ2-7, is KAGVTQTPRYLIKTRGQQVTLSCSPISGHRSVSWYQQTPGQGLQFLFEYFSETQRNKGNFPGRFSGRQFSNSRSEMNVSTLELGDSALYLCASSLPSGGLWEQYFGPGTRLTVT.

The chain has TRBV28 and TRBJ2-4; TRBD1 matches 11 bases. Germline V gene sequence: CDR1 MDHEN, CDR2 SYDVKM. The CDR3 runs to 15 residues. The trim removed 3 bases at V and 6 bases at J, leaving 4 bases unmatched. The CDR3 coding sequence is TGTGCCAGCAGTTTGGGGGACAGGGGGTTAAACATTCAGTACTTC. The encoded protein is CASSLGDRGLNIQYF.

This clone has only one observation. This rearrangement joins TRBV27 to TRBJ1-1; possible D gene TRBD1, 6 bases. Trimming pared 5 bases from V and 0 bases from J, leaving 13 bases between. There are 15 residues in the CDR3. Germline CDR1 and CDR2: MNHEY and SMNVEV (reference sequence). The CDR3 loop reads CASSIDRSMNTEAFF. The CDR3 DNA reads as TGTGCCAGCAGTATCGACAGGTCGATGAACACTGAAGCTTTCTTT.

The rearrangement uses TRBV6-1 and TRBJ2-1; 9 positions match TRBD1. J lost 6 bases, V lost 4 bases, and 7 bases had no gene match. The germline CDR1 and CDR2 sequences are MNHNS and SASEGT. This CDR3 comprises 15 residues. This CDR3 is CASSGPGTGSNEQFF. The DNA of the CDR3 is TGTGCCAGCAGTGGGCCCGGGACAGGGTCCAATGAGCAGTTCTTC.